The present entry profiles one T cell receptor beta chain with its context. The CDR3 extends over 14 amino acids. CDR1 is MGHRA, CDR2 YSYEKL, per germline. Trimming pared 1 base from V and 7 bases from J, leaving 8 bases between. This sample was included in a study of T cells after somatic rescue of genetic block. Profiled with immunoSEQ multiplex PCR; TCRdb holds only in-frame clones, not every one. The table includes approximately 71,000 clones, around 90% detected once. The chain combines TRBV4-1 with TRBJ1-6, with no clear D. The sequence derives from a man aged 35-49 years. The sample comprised peripheral blood mononuclear cells (PBMCs). The CDR3 loop is CASSQGQANSPLHF. Here the CDR3 DNA reads TGCGCCAGCAGCCAAGGGCAGGCCAATTCACCCCTCCACTTT.